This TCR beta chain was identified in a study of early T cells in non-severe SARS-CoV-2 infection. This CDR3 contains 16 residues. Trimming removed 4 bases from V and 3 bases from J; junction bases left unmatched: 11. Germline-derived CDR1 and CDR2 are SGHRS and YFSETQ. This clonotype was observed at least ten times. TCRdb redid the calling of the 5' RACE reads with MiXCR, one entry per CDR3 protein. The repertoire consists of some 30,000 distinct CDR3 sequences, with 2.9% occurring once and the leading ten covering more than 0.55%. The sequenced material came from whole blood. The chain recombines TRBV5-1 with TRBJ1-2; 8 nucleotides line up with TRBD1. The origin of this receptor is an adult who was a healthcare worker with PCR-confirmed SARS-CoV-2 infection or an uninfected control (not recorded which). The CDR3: CASSPGGQGGHYGYTF. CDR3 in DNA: TGCGCCAGCAGCCCTGGTGGACAGGGAGGGCACTATGGCTACACCTTC.